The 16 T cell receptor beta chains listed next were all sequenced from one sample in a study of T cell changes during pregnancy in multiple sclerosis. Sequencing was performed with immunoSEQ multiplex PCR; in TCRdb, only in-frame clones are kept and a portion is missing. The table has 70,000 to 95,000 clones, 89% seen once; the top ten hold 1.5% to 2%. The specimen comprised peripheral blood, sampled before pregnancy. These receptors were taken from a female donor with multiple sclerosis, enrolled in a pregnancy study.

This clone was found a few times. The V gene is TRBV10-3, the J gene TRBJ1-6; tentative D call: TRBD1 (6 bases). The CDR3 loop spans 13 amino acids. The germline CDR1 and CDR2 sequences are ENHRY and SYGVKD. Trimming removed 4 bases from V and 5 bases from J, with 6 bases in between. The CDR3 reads CAISGDNNSPLHF. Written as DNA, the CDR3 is TGTGCCATCAGTGGGGACAATAATTCACCCCTCCACTTT.

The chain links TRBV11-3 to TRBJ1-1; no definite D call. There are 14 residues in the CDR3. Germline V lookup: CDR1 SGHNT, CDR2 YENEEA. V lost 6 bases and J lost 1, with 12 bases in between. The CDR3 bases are TGTGCCAGCAGAACGGAGGAGAGGAACACTGAAGCTTTCTTT. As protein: CASRTEERNTEAFF.

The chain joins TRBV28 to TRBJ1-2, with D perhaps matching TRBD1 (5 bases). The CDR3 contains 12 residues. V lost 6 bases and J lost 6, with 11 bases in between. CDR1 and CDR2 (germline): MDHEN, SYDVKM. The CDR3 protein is CASSPTVNGYTF. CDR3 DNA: TGTGCCAGCAGCCCGACAGTCAATGGCTACACCTTC.

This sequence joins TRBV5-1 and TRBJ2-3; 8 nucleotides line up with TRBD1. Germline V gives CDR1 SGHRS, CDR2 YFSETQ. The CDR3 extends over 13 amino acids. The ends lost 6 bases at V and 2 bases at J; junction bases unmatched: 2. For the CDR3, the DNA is TGCGCCAGCACCAGGGGGCCCACAGATACGCAGTATTTT. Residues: CASTRGPTDTQYF.

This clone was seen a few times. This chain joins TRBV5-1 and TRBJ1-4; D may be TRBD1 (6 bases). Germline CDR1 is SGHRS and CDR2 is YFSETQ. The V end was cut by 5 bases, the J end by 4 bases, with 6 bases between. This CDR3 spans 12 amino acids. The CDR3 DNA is TGCGCCAGCAGGGACAGTAATGAAAAACTGTTTTTT. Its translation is CASRDSNEKLFF.

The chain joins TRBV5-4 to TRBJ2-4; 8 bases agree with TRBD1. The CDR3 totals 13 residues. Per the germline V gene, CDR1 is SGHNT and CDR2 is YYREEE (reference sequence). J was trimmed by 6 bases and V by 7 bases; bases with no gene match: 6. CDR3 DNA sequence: TGTGCCAGCTGCGCGGACAGGGTAAACATTCAGTACTTC. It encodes CASCADRVNIQYF.

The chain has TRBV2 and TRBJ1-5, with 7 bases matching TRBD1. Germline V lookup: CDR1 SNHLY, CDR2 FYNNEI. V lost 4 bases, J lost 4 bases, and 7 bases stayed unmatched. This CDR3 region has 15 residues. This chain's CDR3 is CASSAGTAANQPQHF. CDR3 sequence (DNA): TGTGCCAGCAGTGCGGGGACAGCAGCTAATCAGCCCCAGCATTTT.

Here the CDR3 reads CASSSATGGWGYKNTEAFF. The CDR3 DNA reads as TGTGCCAGCAGCTCAGCTACAGGGGGCTGGGGATATAAGAACACTGAAGCTTTCTTT. The chain links TRBV5-6 to TRBJ1-1, with 9 bases aligning to TRBD1. V gave up 3 bases and J gave up 1 base; unmatched junction bases: 16. CDR1 and CDR2 (germline): SGHDT, YYEEEE. The CDR3 consists of 19 residues.

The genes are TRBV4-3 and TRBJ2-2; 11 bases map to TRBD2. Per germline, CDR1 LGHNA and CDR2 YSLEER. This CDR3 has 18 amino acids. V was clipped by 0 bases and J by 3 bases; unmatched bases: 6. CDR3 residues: CASSQEPLAGDYTGELFF. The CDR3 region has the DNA TGCGCCAGCAGCCAAGAACCACTAGCGGGGGACTACACCGGGGAGCTGTTTTTT.

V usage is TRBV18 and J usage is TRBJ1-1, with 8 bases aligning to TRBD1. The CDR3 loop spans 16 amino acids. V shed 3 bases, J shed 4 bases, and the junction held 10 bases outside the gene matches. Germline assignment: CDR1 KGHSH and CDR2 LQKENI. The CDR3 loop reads CASSPNYQGALTEAFF. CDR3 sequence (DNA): TGTGCCAGCTCACCGAATTATCAGGGGGCGCTCACTGAAGCTTTCTTT. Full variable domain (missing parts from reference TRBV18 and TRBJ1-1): NAGVMQNPRHLVRRRGQEARLRCSPMKGHSHVYWYRQLPEEGLKFMVYLQKENIIDESGMPKERFSAEFPKEGPSILRIQQVVRGDSAAYFCASSPNYQGALTEAFFGQGTRLTVV.

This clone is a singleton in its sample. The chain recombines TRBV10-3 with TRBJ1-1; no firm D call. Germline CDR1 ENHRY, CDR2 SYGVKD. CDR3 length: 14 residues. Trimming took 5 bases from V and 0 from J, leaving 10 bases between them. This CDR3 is CAISPGKMNTEAFF. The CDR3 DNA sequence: TGTGCCATCAGTCCAGGAAAAATGAACACTGAAGCTTTCTTT.

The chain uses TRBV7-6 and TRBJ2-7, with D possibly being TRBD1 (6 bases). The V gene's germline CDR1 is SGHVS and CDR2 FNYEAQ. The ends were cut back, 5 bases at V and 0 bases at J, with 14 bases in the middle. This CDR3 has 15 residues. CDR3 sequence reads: CASSPRQVSSYEQYF. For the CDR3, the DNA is TGTGCCAGCAGCCCCCGACAGGTGTCCTCCTACGAGCAGTACTTC.

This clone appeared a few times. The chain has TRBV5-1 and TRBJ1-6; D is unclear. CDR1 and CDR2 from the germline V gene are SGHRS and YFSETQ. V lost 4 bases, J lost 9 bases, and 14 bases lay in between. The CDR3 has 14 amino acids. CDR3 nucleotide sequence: TGCGCCAGCAGCCACCGGACCGGAGGTTCACCCCTCCACTTT. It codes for CASSHRTGGSPLHF.

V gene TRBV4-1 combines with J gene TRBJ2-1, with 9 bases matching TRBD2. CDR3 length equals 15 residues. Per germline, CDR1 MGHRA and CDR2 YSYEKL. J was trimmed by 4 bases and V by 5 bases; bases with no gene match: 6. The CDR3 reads CASSDLAGSYNEQFF. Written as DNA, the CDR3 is TGCGCCAGCAGCGACCTAGCGGGGTCATACAATGAGCAGTTCTTC.

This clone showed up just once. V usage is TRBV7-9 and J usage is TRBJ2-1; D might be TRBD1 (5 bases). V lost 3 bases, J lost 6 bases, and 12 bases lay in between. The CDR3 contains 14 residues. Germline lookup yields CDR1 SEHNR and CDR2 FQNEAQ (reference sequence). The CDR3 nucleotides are TGTGCCAGCAGCTTTACGGACATACTCAATGAGCAGTTCTTC. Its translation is CASSFTDILNEQFF.

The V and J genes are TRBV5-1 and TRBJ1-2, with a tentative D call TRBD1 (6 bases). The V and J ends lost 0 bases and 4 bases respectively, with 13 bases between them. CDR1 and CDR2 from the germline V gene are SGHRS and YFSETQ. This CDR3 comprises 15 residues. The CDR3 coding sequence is TGCGCCAGCAGCTTGGGGACAGCCATCCCCTATGGCTACACCTTC. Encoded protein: CASSLGTAIPYGYTF.